The table lists the clone carrying this T cell receptor (beta chain) with many counts. The antigen is not known. This record belongs to a study of T cells in Graves' hyperthyroidism and ophthalmopathy. Findings of the study overall: Model-based prediction identified ophthalmopathy a median about 7 months prior to its onset. Researchers report that a 13 V-J model separated ophthalmopathy from stable hyperthyroidism.

Amplification yielded TCR beta CDR3 regions, with RNA transcripts as the source. Researchers ran a first-round RT-PCR on the TCR CDR3 using the HTBI primer set. TCRdb independently ran MiXCR on the multiplex PCR reads; one entry per CDR3 protein. The top ten hold 20% to 25% of the sample, which has more than 300,000 distinct CDR3 sequences, approximately 15% seen once. Clinical symptoms, serum thyroxine, TRAb, thyroid ultrasound and orbital computed tomography informed diagnoses. In germline, CDR1 is MDHEN, CDR2 SYDVKM. The CDR3 runs to 14 residues. V was shortened by 3 bases and J by 1 base, with 9 bases between the two germline ends.

This clonotype originated in a woman in her thirties with Graves' hyperthyroidism. The sequenced material came from blood. The genes are TRBV28 and TRBJ1-1; D gene unclear. The CDR3 nucleotides read TGTGCCAGCAGTTTTCCCGGACCGAACACTGAAGCTTTCTTT. As protein: CASSFPGPNTEAFF.